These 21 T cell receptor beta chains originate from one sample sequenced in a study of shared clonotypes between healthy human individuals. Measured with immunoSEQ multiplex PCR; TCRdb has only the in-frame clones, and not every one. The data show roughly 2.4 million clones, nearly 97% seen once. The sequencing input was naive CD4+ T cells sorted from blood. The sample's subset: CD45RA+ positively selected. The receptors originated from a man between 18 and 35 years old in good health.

The CDR3 loop is CASKGLAGKTQYF. CDR3 sequence (DNA): TGTGCCAGCAAGGGACTAGCTGGTAAGACCCAGTACTTC. The chain combines TRBV2 with TRBJ2-5; 9 bases align to TRBD2. J lost 6 bases, V lost 7 bases, and 6 bases had no gene match. CDR1 and CDR2 (germline): SNHLY, FYNNEI. The CDR3 covers 13 residues.

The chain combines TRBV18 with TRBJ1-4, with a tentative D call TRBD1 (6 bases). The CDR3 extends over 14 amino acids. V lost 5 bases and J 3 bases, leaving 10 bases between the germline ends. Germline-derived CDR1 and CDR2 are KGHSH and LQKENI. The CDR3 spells CASSSDSPNEKLFF. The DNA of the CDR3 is TGTGCCAGCTCATCGGACAGTCCTAATGAAAAACTGTTTTTT.

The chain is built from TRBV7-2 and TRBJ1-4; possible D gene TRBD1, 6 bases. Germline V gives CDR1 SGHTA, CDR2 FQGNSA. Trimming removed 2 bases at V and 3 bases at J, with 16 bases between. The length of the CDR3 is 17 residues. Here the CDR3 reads CASSLIGLTGPNEKLFF. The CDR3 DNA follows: TGTGCCAGCAGCTTAATTGGGTTGACAGGCCCTAATGAAAAACTGTTTTTT.

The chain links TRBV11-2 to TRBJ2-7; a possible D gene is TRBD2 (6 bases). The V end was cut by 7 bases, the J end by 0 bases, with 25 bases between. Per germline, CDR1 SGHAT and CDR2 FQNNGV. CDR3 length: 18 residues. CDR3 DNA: TGTGCCAGCATCTCGATCAAACAGCTAGCGTCCCACTCCTACGAGCAGTACTTC. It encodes CASISIKQLASHSYEQYF.

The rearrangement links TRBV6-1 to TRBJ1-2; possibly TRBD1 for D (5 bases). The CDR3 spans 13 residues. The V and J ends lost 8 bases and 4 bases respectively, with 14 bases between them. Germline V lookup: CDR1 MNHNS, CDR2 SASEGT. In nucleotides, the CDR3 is TGTGCCAGCGGAACCGGGACGGTCTATGGCTACACCTTC. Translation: CASGTGTVYGYTF.

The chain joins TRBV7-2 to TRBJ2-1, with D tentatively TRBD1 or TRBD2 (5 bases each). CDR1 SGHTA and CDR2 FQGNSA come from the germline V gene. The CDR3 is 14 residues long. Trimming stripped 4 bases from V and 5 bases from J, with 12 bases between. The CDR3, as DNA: TGTGCCAGCAGCTACACCGGGGCTCACAATGAGCAGTTCTTC. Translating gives CASSYTGAHNEQFF. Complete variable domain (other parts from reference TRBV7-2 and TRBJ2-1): GAGVSQSPSNKVTEKGKDVELRCDPISGHTALYWYRQSLGQGLEFLIYFQGNSAPDKSGLPSDRFSAERTGGSVSTLTIQRTQQEDSAVYLCASSYTGAHNEQFFGPGTRLTVL.

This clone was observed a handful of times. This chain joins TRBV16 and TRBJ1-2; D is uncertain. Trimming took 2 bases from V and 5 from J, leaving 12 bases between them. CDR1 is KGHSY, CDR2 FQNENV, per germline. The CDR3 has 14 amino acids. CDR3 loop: CASSQTTIGYGYTF. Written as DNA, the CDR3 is TGTGCCAGCAGCCAAACCACCATCGGTTATGGCTACACCTTC. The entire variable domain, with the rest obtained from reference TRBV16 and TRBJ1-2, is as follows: GEEVAQTPKHLVRGEGQKAKLYCAPIKGHSYVFWYQQVLKNEFKFLISFQNENVFDETGMPKERFSAKCLPNSPCSLEIQATKLEDSAVYFCASSQTTIGYGYTFGSGTRLTVV.

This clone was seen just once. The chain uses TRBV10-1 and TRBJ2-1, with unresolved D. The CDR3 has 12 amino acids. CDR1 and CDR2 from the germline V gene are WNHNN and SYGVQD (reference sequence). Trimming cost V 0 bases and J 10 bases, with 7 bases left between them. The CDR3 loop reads CASSESGLEQFF. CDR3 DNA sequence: TGCGCCAGCAGTGAGTCGGGATTAGAGCAGTTCTTC.

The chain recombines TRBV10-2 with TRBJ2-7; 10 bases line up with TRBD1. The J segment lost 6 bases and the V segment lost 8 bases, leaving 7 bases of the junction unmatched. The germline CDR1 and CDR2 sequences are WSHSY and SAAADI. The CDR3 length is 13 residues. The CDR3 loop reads CASQGTGVPEQYF. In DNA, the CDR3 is TGCGCCAGCCAAGGGACAGGGGTTCCCGAGCAGTACTTC.

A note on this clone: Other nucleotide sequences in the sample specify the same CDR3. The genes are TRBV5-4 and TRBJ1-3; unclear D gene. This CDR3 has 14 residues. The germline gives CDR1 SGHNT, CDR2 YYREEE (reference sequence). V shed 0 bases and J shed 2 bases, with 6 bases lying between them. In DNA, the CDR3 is TGTGCCAGCAGCTTGGGAGGACCTGGAAACACCATATATTTT. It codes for CASSLGGPGNTIYF.

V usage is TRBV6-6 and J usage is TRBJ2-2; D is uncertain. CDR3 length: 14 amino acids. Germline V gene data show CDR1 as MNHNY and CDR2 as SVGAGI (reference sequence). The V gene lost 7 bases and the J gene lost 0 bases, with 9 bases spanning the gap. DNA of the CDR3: TGTGCCAGCAAGAAGGATCCGAACACCGGGGAGCTGTTTTTT. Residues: CASKKDPNTGELFF.

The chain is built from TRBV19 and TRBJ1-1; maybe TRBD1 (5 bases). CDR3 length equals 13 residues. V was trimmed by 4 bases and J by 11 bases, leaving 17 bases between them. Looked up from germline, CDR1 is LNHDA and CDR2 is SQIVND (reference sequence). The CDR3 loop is CASSKQGENGAFF. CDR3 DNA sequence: TGTGCCAGTAGTAAGCAGGGTGAGAATGGGGCTTTCTTT.

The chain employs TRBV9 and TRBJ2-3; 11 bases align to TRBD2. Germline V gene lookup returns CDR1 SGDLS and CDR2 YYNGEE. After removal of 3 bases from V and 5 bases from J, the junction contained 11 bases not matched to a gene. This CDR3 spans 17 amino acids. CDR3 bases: TGTGCCAGCAGCGCGGAGGGGGGACTAGCGGATTTAGATACGCAGTATTTT. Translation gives CASSAEGGLADLDTQYF.

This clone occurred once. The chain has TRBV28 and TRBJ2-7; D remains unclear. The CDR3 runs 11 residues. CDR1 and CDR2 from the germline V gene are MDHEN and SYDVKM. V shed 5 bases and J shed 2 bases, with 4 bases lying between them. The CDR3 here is CASSTTYEQYF. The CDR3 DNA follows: TGTGCCAGCAGTACTACCTACGAGCAGTACTTC.

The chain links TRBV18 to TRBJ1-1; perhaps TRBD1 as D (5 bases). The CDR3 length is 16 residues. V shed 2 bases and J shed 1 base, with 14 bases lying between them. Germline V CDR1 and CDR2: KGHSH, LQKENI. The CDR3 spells CASSPIRGPGNTEAFF. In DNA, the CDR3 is TGTGCCAGCTCACCAATTCGGGGCCCCGGGAACACTGAAGCTTTCTTT.

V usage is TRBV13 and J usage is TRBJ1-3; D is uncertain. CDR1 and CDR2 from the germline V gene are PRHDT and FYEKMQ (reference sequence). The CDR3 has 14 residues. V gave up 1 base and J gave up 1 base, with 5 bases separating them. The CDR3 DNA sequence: TGTGCCAGCAGCTTAGTGGGATCTGGAAACACCATATATTTT. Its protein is CASSLVGSGNTIYF.

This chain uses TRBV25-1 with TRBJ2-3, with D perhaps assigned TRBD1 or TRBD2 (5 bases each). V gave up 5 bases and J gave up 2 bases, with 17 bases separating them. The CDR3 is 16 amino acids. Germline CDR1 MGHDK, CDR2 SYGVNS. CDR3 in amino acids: CASSTPGPTNTDTQYF. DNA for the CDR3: TGTGCCAGCAGTACCCCGGGACCCACAAACACAGATACGCAGTATTTT.

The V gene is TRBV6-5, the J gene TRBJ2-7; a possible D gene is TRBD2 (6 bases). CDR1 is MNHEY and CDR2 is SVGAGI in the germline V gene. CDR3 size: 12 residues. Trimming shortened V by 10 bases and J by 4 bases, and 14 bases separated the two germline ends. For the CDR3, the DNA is TGTGCCACCCGGGCTAGCGAGTACGAGCAGTACTTC. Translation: CATRASEYEQYF.

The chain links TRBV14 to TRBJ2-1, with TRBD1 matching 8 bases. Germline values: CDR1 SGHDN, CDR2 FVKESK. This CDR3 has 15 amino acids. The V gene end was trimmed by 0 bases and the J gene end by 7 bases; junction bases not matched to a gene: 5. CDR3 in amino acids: CASSQDAWTGNEQFF. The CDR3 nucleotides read TGTGCCAGCAGCCAAGATGCTTGGACAGGGAATGAGCAGTTCTTC.

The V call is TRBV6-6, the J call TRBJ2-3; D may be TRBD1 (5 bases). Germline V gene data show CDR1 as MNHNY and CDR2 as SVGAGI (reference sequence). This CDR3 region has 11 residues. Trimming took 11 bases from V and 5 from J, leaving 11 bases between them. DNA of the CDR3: TGTGCCCTAAGGGGAAGAGATACGCAGTATTTT. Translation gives CALRGRDTQYF.

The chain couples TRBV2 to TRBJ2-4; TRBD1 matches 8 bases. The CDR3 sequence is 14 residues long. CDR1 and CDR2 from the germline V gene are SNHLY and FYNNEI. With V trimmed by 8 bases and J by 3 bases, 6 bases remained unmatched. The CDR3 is CASLSGTGKNIQYF. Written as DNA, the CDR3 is TGTGCCAGCTTGTCGGGGACAGGCAAAAACATTCAGTACTTC.